This TCR beta chain was identified during a study of response to subunit inactivated influenza vaccine. The CDR3 runs 14 residues. V shed 0 bases and J shed 8 bases, with 13 bases lying between them. A note on this clonotype: Its target is unknown.

Via MiXCR, TCRdb re-called the RT-PCR reads, giving one row per CDR3 protein. Among 610,000 or so distinct CDR3 sequences, 12% to 15% were seen once, and the ten largest hold over 8.5%. The study's findings and limits: Authors suggested that a seasonal influenza vaccination recruits few new T cells each time.

This sample comprised PBMCs from blood, obtained about 12 days after vaccination. This receptor was identified in a man aged 45-65 years who received an inactivated influenza vaccine. The genes are TRBV12-3 or TRBV12-4 and TRBJ1-1, with a possible D match to TRBD1 (6 bases). The CDR3 DNA reads as TGTGCCAGCAGTTTAGCCAACAGGGAGAGAGAAGCTTTCTTT. Its translation: CASSLANREREAFF.